The 16 T cell receptor beta chains listed next were all sequenced from one sample in a study of T cell responses to AZD1222 COVID-19 vaccine (dated by TCRdb to about 2021). The library relied on the immunoSEQ multiplex PCR assay. TCRdb took this table from immuneACCESS and kept in-frame rearrangements with V and J called. Such tables lack part of the clones; where checked against another copy, unresolved V genes explain under half of the gap, and the rest is unexplained. The sample data list 90,000 to 130,000 clones, and 88% of these were observed just once. More than 1.5% of the sample rests with the top ten. This sample's time point label indicates: baseline before first vaccination. Source: peripheral blood, taken on day 0 of AZD1222 vaccination. These receptors were taken from an adult in good health.

This chain links TRBV5-4 with TRBJ2-7; 10 bases match TRBD1. With 4 bases clipped from V and 1 base from J, the junction kept 5 bases outside the gene matches. CDR3 length equals 15 residues. Per the germline V gene, CDR1 is SGHNT and CDR2 is YYREEE (reference sequence). The CDR3 bases are TGTGCCAGCAGCGTCCGGGACAGGGGATCCTACGAGCAGTACTTC. Amino acid sequence: CASSVRDRGSYEQYF.

The chain carries TRBV2 and TRBJ1-2; D uncertain. Germline V gene data show CDR1 as SNHLY and CDR2 as FYNNEI. The CDR3 runs 12 residues. The ends were cut back, 4 bases at V and 4 bases at J, with 7 bases in the middle. The CDR3 bases are TGTGCCAGCAGTGTACAGAGCTATGGCTACACCTTC. This codes for CASSVQSYGYTF.

The chain uses TRBV30 and TRBJ2-1; D is uncertain. Per the germline V gene, CDR1 is GTSNPN and CDR2 is SVGIG (reference sequence). The V end was cut by 0 bases, the J end by 7 bases, with 13 bases between. The CDR3 covers 14 residues. CDR3 residues: CAWSVRFEGNEQFF. Here the CDR3 DNA reads TGTGCCTGGAGTGTACGCTTCGAAGGGAATGAGCAGTTCTTC.

The chain links TRBV7-8 to TRBJ1-3; D might be TRBD1 (6 bases). CDR3 length equals 16 residues. Trimming left V 3 bases short and J 0 bases short, with 12 bases between. Germline values: CDR1 SGHVS, CDR2 FQNEAQ. CDR3: CASSFSGANSGNTIYF. CDR3 nucleotide sequence: TGTGCCAGCAGCTTCTCAGGGGCAAACTCTGGAAACACCATATATTTT.

The chain recombines TRBV5-1 with TRBJ2-7; maybe TRBD1 (5 bases). V was cut by 2 bases and J by 2 bases, with 14 bases left in between. In germline, CDR1 is SGHRS, CDR2 YFSETQ. The CDR3 length is 15 residues. The chain's CDR3 is CASSFGAAGAYEQYF. CDR3 DNA: TGCGCCAGCAGCTTTGGGGCAGCTGGGGCCTACGAGCAGTACTTC.

The rearrangement uses TRBV29-1 and TRBJ1-5; 9 bases map to TRBD1. CDR1 SQVTM and CDR2 ANQGSEA come from the germline V gene. The CDR3 sequence is 15 residues long. Losses at the gene ends were 6 bases for V and 4 bases for J; bases not matched to a gene: 10. The CDR3 here is CSVAWTGDLNQPQHF. CDR3 DNA sequence: TGCAGCGTCGCGTGGACAGGGGACTTAAATCAGCCCCAGCATTTT.

The J gene is TRBJ2-7, the V gene TRBV30, with no clear D. The germline V gene has CDR1 GTSNPN and CDR2 SVGIG (reference sequence). The length of the CDR3 is 12 residues. Trimming left V 7 bases short and J 0 bases short, with 10 bases between. CDR3 sequence reads: CALDTSSYEQYF. CDR3 nucleotides: TGTGCCTTAGACACATCCTCCTACGAGCAGTACTTC.

The chain uses TRBV7-8 and TRBJ1-2; TRBD1 matches at 8 bases. The CDR3 totals 14 residues. Germline-derived CDR1 and CDR2 are SGHVS and FQNEAQ. After removal of 3 bases from V and 8 bases from J, the junction contained 8 bases not matched to a gene. CDR3 region: CASSLGGRGQGYTF. In nucleotides, the CDR3 is TGTGCCAGCAGCTTGGGAGGCAGGGGGCAGGGCTACACCTTC.

V and J are TRBV10-3 and TRBJ2-1; TRBD2 aligns across 8 bases. The CDR3 has 16 amino acids. The trim removed 2 bases at V and 7 bases at J, leaving 10 bases unmatched. The germline V gene has CDR1 ENHRY and CDR2 SYGVKD. In DNA form, the CDR3 reads TGTGCCATCAGTGAGAGCGGAGCGGGGGCACGGAATGAGCAGTTCTTC. It codes for CAISESGAGARNEQFF.

The rearrangement uses TRBV30 and TRBJ1-1, with D unresolved. V was pared by 0 bases and J by 0 bases, with 8 bases between. Germline CDR1 and CDR2: GTSNPN and SVGIG (reference sequence). The CDR3 is 14 amino acids. The chain's CDR3 is CAWSVMGLNTEAFF. As DNA, the CDR3 is TGTGCCTGGAGTGTAATGGGGTTGAACACTGAAGCTTTCTTT.

The rearrangement links TRBV27 to TRBJ1-2; D is possibly TRBD1 (6 bases). Trimming removed 4 bases from V and 8 bases from J, with 20 bases in between. This CDR3 is 15 amino acids long. The germline V gene has CDR1 MNHEY and CDR2 SMNVEV (reference sequence). The CDR3 is CASSWSLGGGDGYTF. The DNA for the CDR3 is TGTGCCAGCAGTTGGTCTCTAGGAGGGGGTGACGGCTACACCTTC.

The gene calls are TRBV4-1 and TRBJ1-1; 8 positions match TRBD1. Germline values: CDR1 MGHRA, CDR2 YSYEKL. This CDR3 spans 15 amino acids. Trimming took 3 bases from V and 3 from J; bases not matched to a gene: 6. The CDR3 sequence: CASSHPSTGDTEAFF. CDR3 DNA sequence: TGCGCCAGCAGCCATCCATCGACAGGGGACACTGAAGCTTTCTTT.

This rearrangement joins TRBV19 to TRBJ1-2; D is perhaps TRBD1 (5 bases). The CDR3 has 18 residues. The ends were cut back, 4 bases at V and 2 bases at J, with 23 bases in the middle. Germline V gene data show CDR1 as LNHDA and CDR2 as SQIVND (reference sequence). This CDR3 reads CASSTGDGSSPPNYGYTF. CDR3 coding DNA: TGTGCCAGTAGTACCGGGGACGGCAGTAGCCCTCCAAACTATGGCTACACCTTC.

This chain's CDR3 is CASSRSGTGDTEAFF. The CDR3 DNA reads TGCGCCAGCAGTCGGAGTGGGACAGGGGACACTGAAGCTTTCTTT. The chain joins TRBV10-1 to TRBJ1-1; 10 bases fit TRBD1. The germline V gene encodes CDR1 WNHNN and CDR2 SYGVQD (reference sequence). The length of the CDR3 is 15 residues. The V segment lost 5 bases and the J segment 3 bases; nucleotides outside the gene matches: 6.

The chain has TRBV6-5 and TRBJ2-1; D unresolved. V lost 8 bases, J lost 6 bases, and 17 bases lay in between. CDR3 length: 14 amino acids. The germline CDR1 and CDR2 sequences are MNHEY and SVGAGI. The CDR3 DNA reads as TGTGCCAGCCTACCGGGCCCTACTGGCAATGAGCAGTTCTTC. It translates to CASLPGPTGNEQFF.

The rearrangement joins TRBV7-9 to TRBJ1-6, with 7 bases identical to TRBD1. CDR1 and CDR2 from the germline V gene are SEHNR and FQNEAQ (reference sequence). Losses at the gene ends were 5 bases for V and 2 bases for J; bases not matched to a gene: 12. This CDR3 contains 18 residues. For the CDR3, the DNA is TGTGCCAGCAGCCTCGGGACAGTCTCAAGCGCCTATAATTCACCCCTCCACTTT. Amino acid sequence: CASSLGTVSSAYNSPLHF. Full variable domain (rest looked up from reference TRBV7-9 and TRBJ1-6): DTGVSQNPRHKITKRGQNVTFRCDPISEHNRLYWYRQTLGQGPEFLTYFQNEAQLEKSRLLSDRFSAERPKGSFSTLEIQRTEQGDSAMYLCASSLGTVSSAYNSPLHFGNGTRLTVT.